The clone carrying this T cell receptor (beta chain) came up many times. As it was prepared, the TCRbeta library received unique molecular identifiers. TCRdb re-analysed the PCR reads in MiXCR, keeping a single row per CDR3 protein. The repertoire holds about 610,000 distinct CDR3 sequences, roughly a tenth seen once, with 4% in the top ten. The data were taken from a study of T-cell reconstitution after alpha-beta-depleted transplantation in children. This CDR3 contains 14 residues. The junction had 3 bases not matched to a gene; V was cut back by 5 bases and J by 0 bases. Germline V gene lookup returns CDR1 DFQATT and CDR2 SNEGSKA (reference sequence).

V gene TRBV20-1 combines with J gene TRBJ2-3; 9 bases fit TRBD2. The material sequenced was PBMCs from the stem cell graft donor, taken from the stem cell graft. The origin of this receptor is a human donor who donated a stem cell graft to a child with acute myeloid leukemia. CDR3 sequence (DNA): TGCAGTGCTGCAACTAGCGGGAGCACAGATACGCAGTATTTT. Translation gives CSAATSGSTDTQYF.